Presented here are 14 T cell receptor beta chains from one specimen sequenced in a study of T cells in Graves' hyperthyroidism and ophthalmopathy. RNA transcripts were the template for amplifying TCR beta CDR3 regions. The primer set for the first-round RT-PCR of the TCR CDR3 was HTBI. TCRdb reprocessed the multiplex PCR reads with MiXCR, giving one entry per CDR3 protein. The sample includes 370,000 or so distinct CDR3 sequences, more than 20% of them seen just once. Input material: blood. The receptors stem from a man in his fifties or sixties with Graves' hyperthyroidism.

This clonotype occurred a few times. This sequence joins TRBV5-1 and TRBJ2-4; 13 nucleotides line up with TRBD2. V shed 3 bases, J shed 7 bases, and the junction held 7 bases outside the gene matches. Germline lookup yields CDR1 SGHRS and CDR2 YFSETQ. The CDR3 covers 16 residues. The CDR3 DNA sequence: TGCGCCAGCAGCTCCACTGGGACTAGCGGGGAGAACATTCAGTACTTC. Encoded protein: CASSSTGTSGENIQYF. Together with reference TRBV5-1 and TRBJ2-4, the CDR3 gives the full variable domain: KAGVTQTPRYLIKTRGQQVTLSCSPISGHRSVSWYQQTPGQGLQFLFEYFSETQRNKGNFPGRFSGRQFSNSRSEMNVSTLELGDSALYLCASSSTGTSGENIQYFGAGTRLSVL.

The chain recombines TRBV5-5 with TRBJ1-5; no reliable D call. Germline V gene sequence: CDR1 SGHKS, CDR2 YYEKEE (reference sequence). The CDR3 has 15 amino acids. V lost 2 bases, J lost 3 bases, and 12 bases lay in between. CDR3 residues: CASSFEVTDNQPQHF. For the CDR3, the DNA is TGTGCCAGCAGCTTCGAGGTAACGGACAATCAGCCCCAGCATTTT.

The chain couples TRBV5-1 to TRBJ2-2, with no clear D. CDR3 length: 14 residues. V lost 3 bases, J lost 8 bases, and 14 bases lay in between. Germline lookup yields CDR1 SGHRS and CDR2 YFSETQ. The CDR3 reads CASSSRASEGELFF. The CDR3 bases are TGCGCCAGCAGCTCCCGGGCCTCGGAGGGGGAGCTGTTTTTT.

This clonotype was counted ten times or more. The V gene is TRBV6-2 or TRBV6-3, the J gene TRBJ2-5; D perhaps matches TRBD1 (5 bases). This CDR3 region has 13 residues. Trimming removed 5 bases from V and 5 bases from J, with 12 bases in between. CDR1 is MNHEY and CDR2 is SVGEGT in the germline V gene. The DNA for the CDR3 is TGTGCCAGCAGTCGACAGCTGGGGGAGACCCAGTACTTC. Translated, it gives CASSRQLGETQYF.

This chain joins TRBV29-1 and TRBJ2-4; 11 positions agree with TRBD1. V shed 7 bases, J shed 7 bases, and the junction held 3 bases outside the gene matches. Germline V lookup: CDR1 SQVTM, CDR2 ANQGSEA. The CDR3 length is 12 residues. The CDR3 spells CSAGTGGNIQYF. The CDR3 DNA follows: TGCAGCGCAGGGACAGGGGGGAACATTCAGTACTTC.

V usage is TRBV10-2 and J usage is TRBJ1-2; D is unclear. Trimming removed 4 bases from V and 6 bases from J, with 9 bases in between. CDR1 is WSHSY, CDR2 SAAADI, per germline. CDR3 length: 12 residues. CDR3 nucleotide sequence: TGCGCCAGCAGTGTTGTCGGGAATGGCTACACCTTC. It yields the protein CASSVVGNGYTF.

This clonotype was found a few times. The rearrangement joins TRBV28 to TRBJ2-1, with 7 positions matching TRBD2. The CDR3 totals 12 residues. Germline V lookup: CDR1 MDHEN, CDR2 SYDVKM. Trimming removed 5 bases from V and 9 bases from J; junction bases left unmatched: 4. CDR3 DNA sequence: TGTGCCAGCAGTATGCGGGAGTTTGAGCAGTTCTTC. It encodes CASSMREFEQFF.

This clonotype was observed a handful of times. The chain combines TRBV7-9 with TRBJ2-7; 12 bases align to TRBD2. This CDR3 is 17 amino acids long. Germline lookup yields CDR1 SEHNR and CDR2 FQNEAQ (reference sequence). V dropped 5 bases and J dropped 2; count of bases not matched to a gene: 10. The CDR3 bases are TGTGCCAGCAGCGCGCTCGTTGGACTAGCGGGAACCTACGAGCAGTACTTC. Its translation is CASSALVGLAGTYEQYF.

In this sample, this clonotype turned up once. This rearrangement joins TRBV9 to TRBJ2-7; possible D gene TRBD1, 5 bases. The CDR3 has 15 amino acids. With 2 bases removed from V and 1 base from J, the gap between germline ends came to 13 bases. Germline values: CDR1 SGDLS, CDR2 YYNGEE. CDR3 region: CASSVSGSGSYEQYF. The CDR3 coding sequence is TGTGCCAGCAGCGTTTCAGGGTCCGGGTCCTACGAGCAGTACTTC.

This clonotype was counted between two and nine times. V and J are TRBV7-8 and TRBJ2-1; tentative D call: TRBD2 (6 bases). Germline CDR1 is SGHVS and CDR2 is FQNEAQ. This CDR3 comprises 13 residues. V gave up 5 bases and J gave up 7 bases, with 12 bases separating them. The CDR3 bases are TGTGCCAGCAGCCCGACCCTAGCGAATGAGCAGTTCTTC. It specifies CASSPTLANEQFF.

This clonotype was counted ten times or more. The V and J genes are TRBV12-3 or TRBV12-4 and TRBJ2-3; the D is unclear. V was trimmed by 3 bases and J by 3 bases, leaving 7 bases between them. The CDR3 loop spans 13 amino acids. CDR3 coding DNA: TGTGCCAGCAGTTTTGGTGCAACAGATACGCAGTATTTT. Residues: CASSFGATDTQYF.

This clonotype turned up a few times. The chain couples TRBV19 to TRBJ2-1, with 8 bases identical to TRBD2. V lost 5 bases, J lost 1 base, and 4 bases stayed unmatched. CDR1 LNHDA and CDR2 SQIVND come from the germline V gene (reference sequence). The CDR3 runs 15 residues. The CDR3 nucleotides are TGTGCCAGTAGTCCACTAGCGGCTTCCTACAATGAGCAGTTCTTC. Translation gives CASSPLAASYNEQFF.

The CDR3 DNA is TGTGCCAGCAGCCCTAGCGGACTAGCGGGAGGAGGAGGGGAGACCCAGTACTTC. This encodes CASSPSGLAGGGGETQYF. The chain joins TRBV14 to TRBJ2-5, with 14 bases lining up with TRBD2. The CDR3 length is 18 residues. The germline V gene has CDR1 SGHDN and CDR2 FVKESK. V lost 4 bases, J lost 5 bases, and 12 bases stayed unmatched.

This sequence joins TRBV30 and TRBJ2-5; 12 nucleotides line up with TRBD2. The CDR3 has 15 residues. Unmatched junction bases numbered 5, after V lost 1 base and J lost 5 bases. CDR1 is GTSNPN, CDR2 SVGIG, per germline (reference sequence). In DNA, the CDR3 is TGTGCCTGGAGTGACCGACTAGCGGGAGTTGAGACCCAGTACTTC. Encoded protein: CAWSDRLAGVETQYF.